A selection of T cell receptor beta chains follows, all from one sample in a study of blood T cell repertoires in COVID-19. The method was immunoSEQ multiplex PCR; TCRdb's version includes in-frame clones alone and lacks a portion of them. The repertoire has 150,000 to 200,000 clones, more than 75% of them found once; the top ten carry over 13%. The sample taken for sequencing was PBMCs or T cells enriched from blood (not recorded which). Source of these receptors: a man aged 60 to 69 who had been exposed to COVID-19. Both conserved end residues are part of each CDR3. Fields, in order: clone size, D gene, V gene, J gene, CDR3 DNA, CDR3 protein. A D gene is named only where the DNA matches it firmly. The size of a clone is reported for some rows only, either as once, few or many, or as a class for expanded clones.

.,.,TRBV7-3,TRBJ2-2,TGTGCCAGCAGCCCAGGCGGGGAGCTGTTTTTT,CASSPGGELFF
.,.,TRBV27,TRBJ1-5,TGTGCCAGCAGCCGCATTAGAGGCAATCAGCCCCAGCATTTT,CASSRIRGNQPQHF
.,.,TRBV12-1,TRBJ1-1,.,CASSFVGRGTNTEAFF
.,TRBD2,TRBV9,TRBJ2-3,TGTGCCAGCAGCGTTAGCGGGAGGGCCGGTAGGGGCACAGATACGCAGTATTTT,CASSVSGRAGRGTDTQYF
many,TRBD1,TRBV28,TRBJ1-5,TGTGCCAGCGGGGTTTGGGGACAGGGGGCACGTCAGCCCCAGCATTTT,CASGVWGQGARQPQHF
.,TRBD2,TRBV30,TRBJ2-1,TGTGCCTGGACCAGCGGGAGAAGGGCGAATGAGCAGTTCTTC,CAWTSGRRANEQFF
.,TRBD1,TRBV7-8,TRBJ2-7,TGTGCCAGCAGCTGGGGACAGGGTCGCGAGCAGTACTTC,CASSWGQGREQYF
few,.,TRBV19,TRBJ1-4,TGTGCCAGTAGTATATTTGGGCCCTCCTCTAATGAAAAACTGTTTTTT,CASSIFGPSSNEKLFF
.,.,TRBV29-1,TRBJ1-2,TGCAGCGTTGGACAGAACTATGGCTACACCTTC,CSVGQNYGYTF
.,.,TRBV5-1,TRBJ1-4,TGCGCCAGCAGCTTGCAGGGGATGGGTGAAAAACTGTTTTTT,CASSLQGMGEKLFF
few,.,TRBV6-4,TRBJ2-7,TGTGCCAGCAGTGACTCGCGCGTCTCCTACGAGCAGTACTTC,CASSDSRVSYEQYF
once,.,TRBV2,TRBJ2-1,TGTGCCAGCTCCGAGACCCTAGGATACAATGAGCAGTTCTTC,CASSETLGYNEQFF
few,TRBD1,TRBV19,TRBJ1-1,TGTGCCAGTAGTGCCGGGACAGGGGAAGCTTTCTTT,CASSAGTGEAFF
.,TRBD1,TRBV5-1,TRBJ1-2,TGCGCCAGCAGCGCTACAGGGGGCGGGTATGGCTACACCTTC,CASSATGGGYGYTF
.,.,TRBV14,TRBJ1-1,TGTGCCAGCAGCCCTTTTGGGGTTAGGGGCACTGAAGCTTTCTTT,CASSPFGVRGTEAFF
.,TRBD1,TRBV5-1,TRBJ2-1,TGCGCCAGCAGCTTAGGGACAGGGTACGGGGAGCAGTTCTTC,CASSLGTGYGEQFF
once,TRBD2,TRBV7-2,TRBJ2-7,TGTGCCAGCAGCTTCCTGGCGGGAGACGACGAGCAGTACTTC,CASSFLAGDDEQYF
.,.,TRBV19,TRBJ2-5,TGTGCCAGTAGGTCGGATGGGGGGGCTGGGACCCAGTACTTC,CASRSDGGAGTQYF
.,.,TRBV30,TRBJ1-4,TGTGCCTGGAGCCAAACGGGGGAGGGGAGCAGTGAAAAACTGTTTTTT,CAWSQTGEGSSEKLFF
once,TRBD2,TRBV3-1/TRBV3-2,TRBJ2-1,TGTGCCAGCAGCCAAGAAAGTCTAGCGGGAGTGTCTGAGCAGTTCTTC,CASSQESLAGVSEQFF
once,TRBD2,TRBV27,TRBJ2-7,TGTGCCAGCAGTTTCGGTCTAGCGGACTCCTACGAGCAGTACTTC,CASSFGLADSYEQYF
.,.,TRBV30,TRBJ2-1,TGTGCCTGGACCCGGAGTGGCTCACCCTACAATGAGCAGTTCTTC,CAWTRSGSPYNEQFF
.,TRBD1,TRBV6-6,TRBJ1-4,TGTGCCAGCAGCGTACAGGGGATGAATGAAAAACTGTTTTTT,CASSVQGMNEKLFF
few,TRBD2,TRBV7-2,TRBJ2-1,TGTGCCAGCAGCTTCCGACTAGCGGGAGGCAGCTCCTACAATGAGCAGTTCTTC,CASSFRLAGGSSYNEQFF
few,TRBD2,TRBV7-2,TRBJ2-3,TGTGCCAGCAGCTTTAGCGGGAGGGCCCTAGATACGCAGTATTTT,CASSFSGRALDTQYF
.,.,TRBV10-3,TRBJ1-5,TGTGCCGTGAACCCCGGGTTAGGTCAGCCCCAGCATTTT,CAVNPGLGQPQHF
.,.,TRBV5-4,TRBJ2-7,TGTGCCAGCAGCCCCGGACGGGGTGAGCAGTACTTC,CASSPGRGEQYF
many,.,TRBV6-2/TRBV6-3,TRBJ2-7,TGTGCCAGCAGTGTAATCGTCTACGAGCAGTACTTC,CASSVIVYEQYF
.,.,TRBV10-3,TRBJ2-1,TGTGCCATCAGTGAGACCCAGGCGAGCTCCTACAATGAGCAGTTCTTC,CAISETQASSYNEQFF
.,.,TRBV6-1,TRBJ1-1,TGTGCCAGCAGTGAAGCAGGAGAGGAAGGGGCAGCTTTCTTT,CASSEAGEEGAAFF
.,.,TRBV5-1,TRBJ1-6,TGCGCCAGCAGCCCCGGGGAGGGGTATAATTCACCCCTCCACTTT,CASSPGEGYNSPLHF
.,TRBD2,TRBV7-3,TRBJ2-1,TGTGCCAGCAGCCCTGCGGGACTAGCGGCCAATGAGCAGTTCTTC,CASSPAGLAANEQFF
.,TRBD1,TRBV5-6,TRBJ1-5,TGTGCCAGCAGTACGGCATGGGACAGGAGCAATCAGCCCCAGCATTTT,CASSTAWDRSNQPQHF
.,TRBD1,TRBV19,TRBJ1-2,TGTGCCAGTAGTCTACAGGGGGCGCGGTTCGATGGCTACACCTTC,CASSLQGARFDGYTF
.,TRBD1,TRBV19,TRBJ1-1,TGTGCCACCCGGGACAGTAGGAACACTGAAGCTTTCTTT,CATRDSRNTEAFF
.,.,TRBV27,TRBJ2-2,TGTGCCAGCAGTTTACCCTCGAATTCCAGGAACACCGGGGAGCTGTTTTTT,CASSLPSNSRNTGELFF
.,.,TRBV21-1,TRBJ1-2,TGTGCCAGCAGCAAAGACTCAGGTGCCTGTTTCAACTATGGCTACACCTTC,CASSKDSGACFNYGYTF
once,.,TRBV18,TRBJ2-3,TGTGCCAGCTCGAGTCTCAGCACAGATACGCAGTATTTT,CASSSLSTDTQYF
.,.,TRBV24-1,TRBJ2-5,TGTGCCACCAGTGACCCTCAAGAGACCCAGTACTTC,CATSDPQETQYF
.,.,TRBV7-3,TRBJ2-1,TGTGCCAGCAGCTTAGCCGCTCGAAGAGTATCCAACAATGAGCAGTTCTTC,CASSLAARRVSNNEQFF
.,.,TRBV6-5,TRBJ1-6,TGTGCCAGCAGTTACGGGCAGGAGGGTTCACCCCTCCACTTT,CASSYGQEGSPLHF
.,TRBD1,TRBV5-1,TRBJ1-2,TGCGCCAGCAGCTTGGCCGACAGGGGCTATGGCTACACCTTC,CASSLADRGYGYTF
.,TRBD2,TRBV27,TRBJ2-7,TGTGCCAGCAGGCTATTCGGACTAGCGGGAGCGTACGAGCAGTACTTC,CASRLFGLAGAYEQYF
.,.,TRBV30,TRBJ2-2,TGTGCCTGGGGGGGTGGAGGGGGCAGGATCGCCGGGGAGCTGTTTTTT,CAWGGGGGRIAGELFF
.,TRBD2,TRBV7-8,TRBJ2-3,TGTGCCAGCAGTATTACTAGCGGGAGATTGGCAGATACGCAGTATTTT,CASSITSGRLADTQYF
.,.,TRBV28,TRBJ2-7,TGTGCCAGCAGTCCCCGTCCGGGCGAGCAGTACTTC,CASSPRPGEQYF
.,.,TRBV28,TRBJ1-1,TGTGCCAGCAGTCCTCGTCTGGGGGGGGCGAACACTGAAGCTTTCTTT,CASSPRLGGANTEAFF
.,.,TRBV21-1,TRBJ2-5,TGTGCCAGCAGCCCCGGGGGGGATCAAGAGACCCAGTACTTC,CASSPGGDQETQYF
.,.,TRBV9,TRBJ1-3,TGTGCCAGCAGCGTAGAGCCGGCGGGAGGAAACACCATATATTTT,CASSVEPAGGNTIYF
.,TRBD1,TRBV29-1,TRBJ1-1,TGCAGCGCCTCCAGACAGACAGGGTTCACTGAAGCTTTCTTT,CSASRQTGFTEAFF
many,.,TRBV28,TRBJ1-5,TGTGCCAGCAGTTCCATCGGGGGCAATCAGCCCCAGCATTTT,CASSSIGGNQPQHF
.,TRBD1,TRBV2,TRBJ2-3,TGTGCCAGCAGCGACAGGGTCAGAGATACGCAGTATTTT,CASSDRVRDTQYF
.,TRBD2,TRBV5-6,TRBJ2-1,TGTGCCAGCAGACCTAGCGGGAGTTCCTACAATGAGCAGTTCTTC,CASRPSGSSYNEQFF
.,.,TRBV9,TRBJ1-1,TGTGCCAGCAGCGCCCATCACGCCGGGAACACTGAAGCTTTCTTT,CASSAHHAGNTEAFF
.,TRBD2,TRBV28,TRBJ2-7,TGTGCCAGCAGTCCGACTAGCAGATCCTACGAGCAGTACTTC,CASSPTSRSYEQYF
few,TRBD1,TRBV29-1,TRBJ2-1,TGCAGCGTCGCCGACAGGGGAAGGGGTGAGCAGTTCTTC,CSVADRGRGEQFF